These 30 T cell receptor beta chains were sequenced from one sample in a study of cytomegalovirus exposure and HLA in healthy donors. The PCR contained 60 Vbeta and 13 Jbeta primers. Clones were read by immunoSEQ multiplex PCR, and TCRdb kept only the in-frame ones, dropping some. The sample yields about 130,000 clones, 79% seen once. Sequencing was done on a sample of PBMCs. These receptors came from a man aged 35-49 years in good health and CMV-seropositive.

As DNA, the CDR3 is TGCGCCAGCAGCCAAGGGGGCTACCAAGAGACCCAGTACTTC. This translates into CASSQGGYQETQYF. This chain links TRBV4-1 with TRBJ2-5; tentatively, D is TRBD1 (5 bases). The V end was cut by 1 base, the J end by 0 bases, with 6 bases between. From germline, CDR1 is MGHRA and CDR2 YSYEKL. CDR3 length equals 14 residues.

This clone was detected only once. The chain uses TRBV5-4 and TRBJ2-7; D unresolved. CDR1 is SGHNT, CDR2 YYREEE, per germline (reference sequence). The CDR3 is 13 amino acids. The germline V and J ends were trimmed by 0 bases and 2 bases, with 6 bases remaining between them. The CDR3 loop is CASSLAAAYEQYF. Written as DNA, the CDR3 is TGTGCCAGCAGCTTGGCGGCGGCCTACGAGCAGTACTTC.

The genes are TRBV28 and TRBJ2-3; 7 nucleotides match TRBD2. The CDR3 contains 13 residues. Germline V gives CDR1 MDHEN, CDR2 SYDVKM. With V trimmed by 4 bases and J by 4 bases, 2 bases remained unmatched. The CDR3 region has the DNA TGTGCCAGCAGTTCGACTAGCCCAGATACGCAGTATTTT. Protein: CASSSTSPDTQYF.

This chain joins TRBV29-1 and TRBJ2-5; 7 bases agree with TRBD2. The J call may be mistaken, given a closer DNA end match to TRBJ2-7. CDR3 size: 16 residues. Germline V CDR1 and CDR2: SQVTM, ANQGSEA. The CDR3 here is CSVVPGGGRGSYEQYF. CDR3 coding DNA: TGCAGCGTGGTCCCTGGTGGCGGGAGAGGGTCCTACGAGCAGTACTTC.

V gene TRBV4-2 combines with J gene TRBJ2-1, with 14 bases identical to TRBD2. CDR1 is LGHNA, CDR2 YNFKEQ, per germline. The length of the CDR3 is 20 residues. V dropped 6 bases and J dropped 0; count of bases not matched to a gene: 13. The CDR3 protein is CASSFKPGLAGDSSYNEQFF. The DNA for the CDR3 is TGTGCCAGCAGTTTTAAGCCGGGACTAGCGGGAGATTCCTCCTACAATGAGCAGTTCTTC.

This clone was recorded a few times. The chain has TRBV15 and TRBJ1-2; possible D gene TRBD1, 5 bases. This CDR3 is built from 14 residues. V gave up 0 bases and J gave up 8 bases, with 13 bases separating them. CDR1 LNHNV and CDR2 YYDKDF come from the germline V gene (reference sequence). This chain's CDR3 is CATSRDRGEDGYTF. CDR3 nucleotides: TGTGCCACCAGCAGAGATCGGGGGGAGGACGGCTACACCTTC.

The CDR3 nucleotides read TGTGCCAGCAGCCAATTGGGACTAGCGGGCGAGCAGTACTTC. The encoded protein is CASSQLGLAGEQYF. The chain joins TRBV4-2 to TRBJ2-7; TRBD2 matches 12 bases. Germline V gene data show CDR1 as LGHNA and CDR2 as YNFKEQ. Trimming at V came to 2 bases and at J to 6 bases, leaving 2 bases not matched to a gene. The CDR3 length is 14 residues.

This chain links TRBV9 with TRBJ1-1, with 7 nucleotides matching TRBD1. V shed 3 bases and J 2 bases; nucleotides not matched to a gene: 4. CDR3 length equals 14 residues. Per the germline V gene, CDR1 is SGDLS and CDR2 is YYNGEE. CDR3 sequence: CASSATGTNTEAFF. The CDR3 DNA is TGTGCCAGCAGCGCGACAGGGACTAACACTGAAGCTTTCTTT. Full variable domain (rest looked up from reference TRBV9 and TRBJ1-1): DSGVTQTPKHLITATGQRVTLRCSPRSGDLSVYWYQQSLDQGLQFLIQYYNGEERAKGNILERFSAQQFPDLHSELNLSSLELGDSALYFCASSATGTNTEAFFGQGTRLTVV.

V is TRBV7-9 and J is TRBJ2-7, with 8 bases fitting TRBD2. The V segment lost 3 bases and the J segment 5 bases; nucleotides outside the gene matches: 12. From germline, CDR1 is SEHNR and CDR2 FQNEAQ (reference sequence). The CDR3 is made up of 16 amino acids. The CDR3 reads CASSFFYSGIVDEQYF. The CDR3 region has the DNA TGTGCCAGCAGCTTCTTCTATAGCGGGATCGTCGACGAGCAGTACTTC.

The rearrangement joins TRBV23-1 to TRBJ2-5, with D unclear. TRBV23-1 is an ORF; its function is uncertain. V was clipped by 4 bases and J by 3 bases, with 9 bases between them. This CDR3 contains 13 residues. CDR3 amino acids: CASSPVTEETQYF. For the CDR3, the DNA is TGCGCCAGCAGTCCCGTAACGGAAGAGACCCAGTACTTC.

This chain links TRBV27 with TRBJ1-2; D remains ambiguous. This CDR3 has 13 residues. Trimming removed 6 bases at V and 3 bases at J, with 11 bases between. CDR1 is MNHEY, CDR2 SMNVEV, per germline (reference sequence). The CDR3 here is CASSPEPYYGYTF. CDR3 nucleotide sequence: TGTGCCAGCAGCCCGGAGCCCTACTATGGCTACACCTTC.

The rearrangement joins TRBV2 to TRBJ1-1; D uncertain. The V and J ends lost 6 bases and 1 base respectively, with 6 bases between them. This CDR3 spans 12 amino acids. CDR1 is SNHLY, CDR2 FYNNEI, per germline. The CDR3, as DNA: TGTGCCAGCAGGGAGTCGAACACTGAAGCTTTCTTT. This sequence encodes CASRESNTEAFF. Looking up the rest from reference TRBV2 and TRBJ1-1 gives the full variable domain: EPEVTQTPSHQVTQMGQEVILRCVPISNHLYFYWYRQILGQKVEFLVSFYNNEISEKSEIFDDQFSVERPDGSNFTLKIRSTKLEDSAMYFCASRESNTEAFFGQGTRLTVV.

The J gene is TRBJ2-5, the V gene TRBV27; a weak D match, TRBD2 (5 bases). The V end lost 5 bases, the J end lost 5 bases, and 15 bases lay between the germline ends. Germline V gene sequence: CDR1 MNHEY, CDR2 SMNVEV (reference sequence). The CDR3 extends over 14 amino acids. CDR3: CASSGGTLGETQYF. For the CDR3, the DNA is TGTGCCAGCAGTGGAGGAACCCTCGGGGAGACCCAGTACTTC.

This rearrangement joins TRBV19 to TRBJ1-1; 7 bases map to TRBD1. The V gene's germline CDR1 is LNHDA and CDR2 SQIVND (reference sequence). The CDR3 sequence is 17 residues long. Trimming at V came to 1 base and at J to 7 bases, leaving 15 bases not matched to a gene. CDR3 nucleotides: TGTGCCAGTAGTATAGGACTGTTCGGGACAGATCGTCATGAAGCTTTCTTT. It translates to CASSIGLFGTDRHEAFF.

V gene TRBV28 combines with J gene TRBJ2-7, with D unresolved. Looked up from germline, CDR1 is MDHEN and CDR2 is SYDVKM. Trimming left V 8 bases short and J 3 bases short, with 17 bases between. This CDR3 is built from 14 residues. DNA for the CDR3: TGTGCCAGCGGGTTCCCTACAGACAACTACGAGCAGTACTTC. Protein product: CASGFPTDNYEQYF.

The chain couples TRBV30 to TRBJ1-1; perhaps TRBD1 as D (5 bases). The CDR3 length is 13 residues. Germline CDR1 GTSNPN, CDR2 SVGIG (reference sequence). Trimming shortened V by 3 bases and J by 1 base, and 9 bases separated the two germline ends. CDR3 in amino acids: CAWSSGSNTEAFF. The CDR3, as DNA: TGTGCCTGGAGCTCAGGGTCGAACACTGAAGCTTTCTTT. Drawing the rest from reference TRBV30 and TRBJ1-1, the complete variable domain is SQTIHQWPATLVQPVGSPLSLECTVEGTSNPNLYWYRQAAGRGLQLLFYSVGIGQISSEVPQNLSASRPQDRQFILSSKKLLLSDSGFYLCAWSSGSNTEAFFGQGTRLTVV.

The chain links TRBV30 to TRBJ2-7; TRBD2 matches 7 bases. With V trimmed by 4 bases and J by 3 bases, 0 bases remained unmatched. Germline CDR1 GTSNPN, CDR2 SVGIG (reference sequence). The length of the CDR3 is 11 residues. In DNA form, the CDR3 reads TGTGCCTGGACTAGCGGCTACGAGCAGTACTTC. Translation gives CAWTSGYEQYF.

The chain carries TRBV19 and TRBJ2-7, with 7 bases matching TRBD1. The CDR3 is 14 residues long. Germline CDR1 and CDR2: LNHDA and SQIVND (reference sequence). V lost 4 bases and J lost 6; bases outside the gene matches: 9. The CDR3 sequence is CASSNSPTGVEQYF. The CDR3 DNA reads TGTGCCAGTAGTAACTCCCCTACAGGGGTCGAGCAGTACTTC. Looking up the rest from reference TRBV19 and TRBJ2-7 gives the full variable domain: DGGITQSPKYLFRKEGQNVTLSCEQNLNHDAMYWYRQDPGQGLRLIYYSQIVNDFQKGDIAEGYSVSREKKESFPLTVTSAQKNPTAFYLCASSNSPTGVEQYFGPGTRLTVT.

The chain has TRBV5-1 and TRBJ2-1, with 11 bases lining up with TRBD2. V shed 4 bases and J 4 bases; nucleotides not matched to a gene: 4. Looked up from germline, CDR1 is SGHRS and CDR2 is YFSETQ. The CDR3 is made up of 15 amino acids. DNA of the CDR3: TGCGCCAGCAGCCTTACTAGCGGGAGTTACAATGAGCAGTTCTTC. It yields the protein CASSLTSGSYNEQFF.

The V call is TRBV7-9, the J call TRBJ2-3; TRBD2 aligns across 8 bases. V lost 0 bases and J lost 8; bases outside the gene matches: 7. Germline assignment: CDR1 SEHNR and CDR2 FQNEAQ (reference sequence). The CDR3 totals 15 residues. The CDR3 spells CASSLASGTLLTQYF. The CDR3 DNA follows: TGTGCCAGCAGCTTAGCTAGCGGGACACTCCTTACGCAGTATTTT.

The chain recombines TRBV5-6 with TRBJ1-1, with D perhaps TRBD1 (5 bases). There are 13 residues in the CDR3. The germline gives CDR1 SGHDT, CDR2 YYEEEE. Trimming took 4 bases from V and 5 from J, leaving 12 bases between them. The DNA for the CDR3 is TGTGCCAGCAGCAGACCTCAGGGTACTGAAGCTTTCTTT. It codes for CASSRPQGTEAFF.

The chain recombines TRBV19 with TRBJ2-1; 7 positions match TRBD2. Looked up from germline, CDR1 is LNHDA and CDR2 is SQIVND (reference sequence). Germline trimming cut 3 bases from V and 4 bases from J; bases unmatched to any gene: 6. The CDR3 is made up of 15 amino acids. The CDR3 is CASSIGAGPYNEQFF. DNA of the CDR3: TGTGCCAGTAGTATCGGAGCGGGACCTTACAATGAGCAGTTCTTC.

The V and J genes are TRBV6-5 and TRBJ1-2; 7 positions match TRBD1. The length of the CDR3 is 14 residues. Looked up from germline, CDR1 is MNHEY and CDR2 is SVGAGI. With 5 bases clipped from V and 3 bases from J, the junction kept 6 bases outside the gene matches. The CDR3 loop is CASSSPGTDYGYTF. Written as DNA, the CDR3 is TGTGCCAGCAGTAGCCCCGGGACAGACTATGGCTACACCTTC.

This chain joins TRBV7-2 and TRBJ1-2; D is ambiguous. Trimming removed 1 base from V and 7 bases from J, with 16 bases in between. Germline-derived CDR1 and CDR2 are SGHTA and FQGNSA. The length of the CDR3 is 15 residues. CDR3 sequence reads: CASSLGFTGLSGYTF. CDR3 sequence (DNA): TGTGCCAGCAGCTTAGGTTTTACGGGGTTGAGTGGCTACACCTTC.

CDR3 amino acids: CASSVGSSGAYEQYF. In DNA, the CDR3 is TGTGCCAGTAGTGTCGGTAGTAGCGGGGCCTACGAGCAGTACTTC. The chain uses TRBV19 and TRBJ2-7; 8 bases are shared with TRBD2. This CDR3 has 15 amino acids. Germline V gene lookup returns CDR1 LNHDA and CDR2 SQIVND (reference sequence). The V segment lost 5 bases and the J segment 2 bases; nucleotides outside the gene matches: 8.

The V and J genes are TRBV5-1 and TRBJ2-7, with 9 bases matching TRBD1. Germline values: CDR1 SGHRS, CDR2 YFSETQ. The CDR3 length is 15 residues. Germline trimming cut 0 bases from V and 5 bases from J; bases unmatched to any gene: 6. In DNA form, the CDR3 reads TGCGCCAGCAGCTTGGCGGGGACAGGGTGGGACGAGCAGTACTTC. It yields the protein CASSLAGTGWDEQYF.

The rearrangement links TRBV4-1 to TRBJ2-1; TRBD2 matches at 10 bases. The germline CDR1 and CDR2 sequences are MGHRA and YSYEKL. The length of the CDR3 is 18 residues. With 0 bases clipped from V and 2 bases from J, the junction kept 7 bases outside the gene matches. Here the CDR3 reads CASSQDSSGSGAYNEQFF. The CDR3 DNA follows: TGCGCCAGCAGCCAAGATTCTAGCGGGAGCGGGGCCTACAATGAGCAGTTCTTC.

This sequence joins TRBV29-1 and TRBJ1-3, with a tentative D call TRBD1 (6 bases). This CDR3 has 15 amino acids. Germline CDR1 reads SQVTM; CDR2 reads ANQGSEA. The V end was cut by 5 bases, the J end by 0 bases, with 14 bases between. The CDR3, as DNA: TGCAGCGTTTGGGTCCAGGGGAGCTCTGGAAACACCATATATTTT. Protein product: CSVWVQGSSGNTIYF.

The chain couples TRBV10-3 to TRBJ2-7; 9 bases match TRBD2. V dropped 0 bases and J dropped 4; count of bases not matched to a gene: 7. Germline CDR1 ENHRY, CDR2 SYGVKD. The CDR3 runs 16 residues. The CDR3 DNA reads TGTGCCATCAGTGAGTCAGAGACTAGCGGCCTATACGAGCAGTACTTC. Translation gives CAISESETSGLYEQYF.

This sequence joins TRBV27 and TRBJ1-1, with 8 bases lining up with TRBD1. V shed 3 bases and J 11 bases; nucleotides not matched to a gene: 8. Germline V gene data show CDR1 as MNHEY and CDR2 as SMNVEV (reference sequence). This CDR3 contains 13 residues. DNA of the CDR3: TGTGCCAGCAGTTTGAGGACAGGGCTCTGGGCTTTCTTT. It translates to CASSLRTGLWAFF.